The source of this T cell receptor beta chain is a study of blood T cell repertoires in COVID-19. Study at large: Spain, Italy and the United States supplied samples that represented acute and convalescent COVID-19. PBMCs, B-cell-depleted T cells, or T cells were the source of the cDNA or gDNA that made up the material.

Germline-derived CDR1 and CDR2 are LGHDT and YNNKEL (reference sequence). This CDR3 region has 14 residues. With 2 bases clipped from V and 5 bases from J, the junction kept 6 bases outside the gene matches. Authors' analysis steps: Estimation of nucleated cell counts was performed using reference gene primer amplification. TCRdb keeps only in-frame clones here, not all; method: immunoSEQ multiplex PCR. V and J calls plus clone size are reproduced from that table; the DNA served to infer D and trimming. The sample has more than 200,000 clones, over 75% seen once. This sequence was found in a man aged 50-59 years with acute or convalescent COVID-19. Sequenced material: peripheral blood. The gene calls are TRBV3-1 (or the pseudogene TRBV3-2) and TRBJ2-7, with TRBD1 matching 7 bases. CDR3: CASSQPGQRNEQYF. The CDR3 bases are TGTGCCAGCAGCCAACCGGGACAGAGGAACGAGCAGTACTTC.